This T cell receptor (beta chain) was retrieved from a study of T cells in Graves' hyperthyroidism and ophthalmopathy. This clonotype was recorded many times. Around 9.9 ml of fresh peripheral blood supplied the PBMCs. Amplified TCR beta CDR3 regions derived from RNA transcripts. Researchers ran a first-round RT-PCR on the TCR CDR3 using the HTBI primer set. TCRdb re-analysed the multiplex PCR reads in MiXCR, keeping a single row per CDR3 protein. Of approximately 300,000 distinct CDR3 sequences listed, 15% to 20% are singletons. Sequencing input: blood. The clonotype was recovered from a man between 50 and 59 years old with Graves' ophthalmopathy.

CDR3: CAIREDTEAFF. The DNA for the CDR3 is TGTGCCATCCGGGAGGACACTGAAGCTTTCTTT. This chain uses TRBV10-3 with TRBJ1-1; D is unclear. Germline lookup yields CDR1 ENHRY and CDR2 SYGVKD. V was shortened by 8 bases and J by 3 bases, with 7 bases between the two germline ends. This CDR3 has 11 amino acids.